One and the same sample provided the 7 T cell receptor beta chains below, sequenced in a study of cytomegalovirus exposure and HLA in healthy donors. The study ran its PCR with 60 Vbeta and 13 Jbeta primers. TCRdb's table, derived via immunoSEQ multiplex PCR, lists solely in-frame clones and lacks some. Among 73,000 or so clones, roughly 79% were seen once, and the ten largest hold around 6.3%. The sequencing sample was made of PBMCs. The receptor source for this set is a man aged 45-60 years in good health and CMV-seronegative.

The rearrangement joins TRBV25-1 to TRBJ1-2, with 7 bases that match TRBD1. The germline V gene encodes CDR1 MGHDK and CDR2 SYGVNS. The CDR3 spans 13 residues. V was pared by 6 bases and J by 9 bases, with 10 bases of the junction left unmatched. This CDR3 reads CASSPRRQGSYTF. In DNA form, the CDR3 reads TGTGCCAGCAGCCCCCGCCGACAGGGAAGCTACACCTTC.

The J gene is TRBJ2-7, the V gene TRBV18, with D possibly TRBD1 on 5 matching bases. Germline V lookup: CDR1 KGHSH, CDR2 LQKENI. The CDR3 extends over 12 amino acids. V was pared by 2 bases and J by 6 bases, with 8 bases between. CDR3 bases: TGTGCCAGCTCACCAATGGGGCTCGAGCAGTACTTC. Protein sequence: CASSPMGLEQYF.

This chain uses TRBV6-1 with TRBJ1-6; 10 bases fit TRBD1. The CDR3 sequence is 15 residues long. The J segment lost 7 bases and the V segment lost 8 bases, leaving 8 bases of the junction unmatched. CDR1 and CDR2 (germline): MNHNS, SASEGT. This CDR3 reads CASEGWTGGNSPLHF. The CDR3 DNA is TGTGCCAGCGAAGGATGGACAGGGGGGAATTCACCCCTCCACTTT.

The chain recombines TRBV28 with TRBJ2-7, with D unresolved. Germline V gene sequence: CDR1 MDHEN, CDR2 SYDVKM. V was pared by 2 bases and J by 3 bases, with 8 bases between. The CDR3 totals 13 residues. CDR3 sequence: CASSLRVLYEQYF. In DNA, the CDR3 is TGTGCCAGCAGTTTACGTGTCCTCTACGAGCAGTACTTC.

This chain uses TRBV6-1 with TRBJ1-1; D gene unclear. The germline V gene has CDR1 MNHNS and CDR2 SASEGT. The CDR3 length is 12 residues. V lost 2 bases, J lost 12 bases, and 13 bases lay in between. CDR3 DNA sequence: TGTGCCAGCAGTGAACGGTCAGGTAGACCTTTCTTT. This sequence encodes CASSERSGRPFF.

V is TRBV7-9 and J is TRBJ2-3, with TRBD2 matching over 15 bases. The CDR3 has 18 amino acids. Trimming took 4 bases from V and 2 from J; bases not matched to a gene: 7. The germline V gene encodes CDR1 SEHNR and CDR2 FQNEAQ (reference sequence). The CDR3 loop is CASSSRTSGGGHTDTQYF. The CDR3 nucleotides are TGTGCCAGCAGCTCCCGGACTAGCGGGGGGGGACACACAGATACGCAGTATTTT.

The J gene is TRBJ2-7, the V gene TRBV14; perhaps TRBD1 as D (5 bases). Germline V gene data show CDR1 as SGHDN and CDR2 as FVKESK. The CDR3 is made up of 15 amino acids. The V gene lost 7 bases and the J gene lost 4 bases, with 20 bases spanning the gap. CDR3 amino acids: CASTPRGSSEYEQYF. For the CDR3, the DNA is TGTGCCAGCACCCCTAGGGGCAGCTCCGAGTACGAGCAGTACTTC.